The next 24 T cell receptor beta chains were all read from a single sample in a study of CD8+ T cells in alopecia areata. Following extraction, RNA underwent reverse transcription to cDNA, which served as the sequencing template. Here immunoSEQ multiplex PCR was the method, and the copy in TCRdb shows in-frame clones only, minus some. The table has about 210,000 clones, 64% seen once. Documented treatment: oral pan-JAK inhibitor, 5-10 mg twice daily. This specimen was CD4+ T cells sorted from blood, taken at week 4, from a patient treated with tofacitinib. Receptor source: a human donor with alopecia areata.

The V and J genes are TRBV25-1 and TRBJ2-3, with a tentative D call TRBD2 (5 bases). Trimming left V 4 bases short and J 6 bases short, with 20 bases between. The CDR3 spans 16 residues. Looked up from germline, CDR1 is MGHDK and CDR2 is SYGVNS. The CDR3 bases are TGTGCCAGCAGTGGCTCCAAAGGTAAAGGGAGCGATACGCAGTATTTT. This gives the protein CASSGSKGKGSDTQYF.

The V and J genes are TRBV30 and TRBJ1-1; D is undetermined. Germline lookup yields CDR1 GTSNPN and CDR2 SVGIG (reference sequence). The CDR3 is 13 amino acids. Trimming left V 6 bases short and J 3 bases short, with 14 bases between. The DNA for the CDR3 is TGTGCCTGTGATAATCGAGGGTACACTGAAGCTTTCTTT. Translated, it gives CACDNRGYTEAFF.

The V call is TRBV6-5, the J call TRBJ2-7; no clear D gene. This CDR3 is built from 11 residues. The germline gives CDR1 MNHEY, CDR2 SVGAGI. Trimming took off 6 bases at V and 7 bases at J, with 10 bases between the two ends. CDR3 coding DNA: TGTGCCAGCAGCAGCCCCAGGGAGCAGTACTTC. It yields the protein CASSSPREQYF.

The chain combines TRBV2 with TRBJ1-2; a possible D gene is TRBD1 (5 bases). This CDR3 contains 13 residues. CDR1 is SNHLY, CDR2 FYNNEI, per germline. V was trimmed by 7 bases and J by 7 bases, leaving 16 bases between them. The CDR3 protein is CASKVGPAGGYTF. The CDR3 DNA reads as TGTGCCAGCAAAGTGGGGCCCGCGGGTGGCTACACCTTC.

The chain employs TRBV30 and TRBJ1-6; 7 bases match TRBD1. The V gene end was trimmed by 0 bases and the J gene end by 7 bases; junction bases not matched to a gene: 15. Germline V CDR1 and CDR2: GTSNPN, SVGIG (reference sequence). The CDR3 covers 18 residues. The CDR3 reads CAWSVSKTGKGGNSPLHF. CDR3 bases: TGTGCCTGGAGTGTCTCCAAGACAGGGAAGGGAGGAAATTCACCCCTCCACTTT.

This clone was observed a handful of times. The chain employs TRBV7-3 and TRBJ2-5; 11 bases are a match to TRBD2. The germline V gene has CDR1 SGHTA and CDR2 FQGTGA. This CDR3 comprises 17 residues. V lost 0 bases, J lost 2 bases, and 5 bases stayed unmatched. The CDR3 DNA reads as TGTGCCAGCAGCTTAACTCCGCCTAGCGGGGGGCAAGAGACCCAGTACTTC. Amino acid sequence: CASSLTPPSGGQETQYF.

This CDR3 is CASSPGQGPYNEQFF. CDR3 nucleotides: TGTGCCAGCTCACCAGGACAGGGACCCTACAATGAGCAGTTCTTC. J is TRBJ2-1 and V is TRBV18, with 8 bases identical to TRBD1. Germline trimming cut 2 bases from V and 2 bases from J; bases unmatched to any gene: 2. CDR3 size: 15 residues. Germline V gene data show CDR1 as KGHSH and CDR2 as LQKENI. Supplemented by reference TRBV18 and TRBJ2-1, the full variable domain reads NAGVMQNPRHLVRRRGQEARLRCSPMKGHSHVYWYRQLPEEGLKFMVYLQKENIIDESGMPKERFSAEFPKEGPSILRIQQVVRGDSAAYFCASSPGQGPYNEQFFGPGTRLTVL.

The chain links TRBV27 to TRBJ1-2; D perhaps matches TRBD1 (5 bases). This CDR3 region has 14 residues. V lost 4 bases to trimming and J lost 7 bases, with 16 bases between them. CDR1 and CDR2 (germline): MNHEY, SMNVEV (reference sequence). The CDR3 here is CASSSGAREIGYTF. Written as DNA, the CDR3 is TGTGCCAGCAGTTCCGGGGCGCGCGAAATTGGCTACACCTTC.

V usage is TRBV5-1 and J usage is TRBJ1-1; D gene ambiguous. This CDR3 has 14 residues. Looked up from germline, CDR1 is SGHRS and CDR2 is YFSETQ. Between the trimmed V and J ends, which lost 0 bases and 5 bases, there was a span of 11 bases. CDR3 residues: CASSLDTGHTEAFF. For the CDR3, the DNA is TGCGCCAGCAGCTTGGATACCGGGCATACTGAAGCTTTCTTT.

The rearrangement uses TRBV14 and TRBJ2-6; D ambiguous. V was pared by 4 bases and J by 0 bases, with 10 bases between. CDR1 is SGHDN and CDR2 is FVKESK in the germline V gene. This CDR3 contains 16 residues. The CDR3 protein is CASSLNTNSGANVLTF. DNA of the CDR3: TGTGCCAGCAGCCTTAACACCAACTCTGGGGCCAACGTCCTGACTTTC.

The chain has TRBV15 and TRBJ2-7, with D possibly called TRBD1 or TRBD2 (5 bases each). V gave up 0 bases and J gave up 7 bases, with 13 bases separating them. The CDR3 length is 14 residues. Germline lookup yields CDR1 LNHNV and CDR2 YYDKDF (reference sequence). DNA for the CDR3: TGTGCCACCAGCAGAGATCTGGGGGTAGGGGAGCAGTACTTC. Its translation is CATSRDLGVGEQYF.

V usage is TRBV5-1 and J usage is TRBJ2-7; D possibly corresponds to TRBD2 (5 bases). The CDR3 contains 16 residues. The V gene's germline CDR1 is SGHRS and CDR2 YFSETQ. The germline V and J ends were trimmed by 0 bases and 1 base, with 14 bases remaining between them. The CDR3 sequence: CASSLEVRVQSYEQYF. In DNA, the CDR3 is TGCGCCAGCAGCTTGGAGGTGAGGGTCCAATCCTACGAGCAGTACTTC.

The V call is TRBV30, the J call TRBJ1-3; D is uncertain. This CDR3 has 14 amino acids. Trimming removed 2 bases from V and 1 base from J, with 9 bases in between. The germline V gene encodes CDR1 GTSNPN and CDR2 SVGIG (reference sequence). This CDR3 reads CAWSPMTSGNTIYF. CDR3 coding DNA: TGTGCCTGGAGTCCGATGACTTCTGGAAACACCATATATTTT. The full variable domain, in which reference TRBV30 and TRBJ1-3 provide the parts outside the CDR3, is SQTIHQWPATLVQPVGSPLSLECTVEGTSNPNLYWYRQAAGRGLQLLFYSVGIGQISSEVPQNLSASRPQDRQFILSSKKLLLSDSGFYLCAWSPMTSGNTIYFGEGSWLTVV.

The rearrangement uses TRBV7-3 and TRBJ2-7; 7 nucleotides match TRBD2. Looked up from germline, CDR1 is SGHTA and CDR2 is FQGTGA. There are 15 residues in the CDR3. The trim removed 6 bases at V and 7 bases at J, leaving 15 bases unmatched. CDR3 bases: TGTGCCAGCAGTTTGAACCGGGACTACCTAAGGGAGCAGTACTTC. This sequence encodes CASSLNRDYLREQYF.

V is TRBV5-1 and J is TRBJ2-5; no clear D. V lost 4 bases to trimming and J lost 2 bases, with 6 bases between them. CDR3 size: 12 residues. CDR1 and CDR2 from the germline V gene are SGHRS and YFSETQ. This CDR3 reads CASSESQETQYF. The CDR3 region has the DNA TGCGCCAGCAGCGAATCTCAAGAGACCCAGTACTTC.

Concerning this clone itself: Other DNA sequences in the sample encode the same CDR3. The chain recombines TRBV7-2 with TRBJ2-3; D not resolved. This CDR3 is built from 14 residues. The V end lost 3 bases, the J end lost 1 base, and 8 bases lay between the germline ends. Germline V gives CDR1 SGHTA, CDR2 FQGNSA. As DNA, the CDR3 is TGTGCCAGCAGCTTTACACCCCGCACAGATACGCAGTATTTT. This translates into CASSFTPRTDTQYF.

The V and J genes are TRBV28 and TRBJ2-5; D may be TRBD1 or TRBD2 (5 bases each). CDR3 length: 13 residues. The V end was cut by 7 bases, the J end by 5 bases, with 14 bases between. Germline V gives CDR1 MDHEN, CDR2 SYDVKM. The CDR3 DNA reads as TGTGCCAGCACCGAGGGGTTTCGGGAGACCCAGTACTTC. Protein product: CASTEGFRETQYF. The full variable domain, its missing parts supplied by reference TRBV28 and TRBJ2-5, is DVKVTQSSRYLVKRTGEKVFLECVQDMDHENMFWYRQDPGLGLRLIYFSYDVKMKEKGDIPEGYSVSREKKERFSLILESASTNQTSMYLCASTEGFRETQYFGPGTRLLVL.

The rearrangement joins TRBV9 to TRBJ2-5, with a tentative D call TRBD1 (6 bases). Deletions cut 0 bases from V and 1 base from J, with 13 bases between. Germline CDR1 and CDR2: SGDLS and YYNGEE. The CDR3 is made up of 16 amino acids. In DNA form, the CDR3 reads TGTGCCAGCAGCGTAGCGGCAGGGGCGATCCAAGAGACCCAGTACTTC. Protein sequence: CASSVAAGAIQETQYF.

The chain combines TRBV25-1 with TRBJ1-3; maybe TRBD1 (6 bases). V lost 1 base and J lost 3, with 10 bases in between. Germline values: CDR1 MGHDK, CDR2 SYGVNS. The CDR3 has 15 amino acids. CDR3 DNA sequence: TGTGCCAGCAGTGAATTGGGGGCAAGTGGAAACACCATATATTTT. Translating it yields CASSELGASGNTIYF.

This clone was recorded a few times. This chain uses TRBV11-2 with TRBJ2-4; D unresolved. Trimming left V 4 bases short and J 6 bases short, with 7 bases between. Germline V gene sequence: CDR1 SGHAT, CDR2 FQNNGV. The CDR3 is made up of 12 amino acids. CDR3 region: CASSSQGNIQYF. Written as DNA, the CDR3 is TGTGCCAGCAGCTCCCAAGGAAACATTCAGTACTTC. The entire variable domain, with the rest obtained from reference TRBV11-2 and TRBJ2-4, is as follows: EAGVAQSPRYKIIEKRQSVAFWCNPISGHATLYWYQQILGQGPKLLIQFQNNGVVDDSQLPKDRFSAERLKGVDSTLKIQPAKLEDSAVYLCASSSQGNIQYFGAGTRLSVL.

Only one count was recorded for this clone. The V call is TRBV29-1, the J call TRBJ2-5; D possibly corresponds to TRBD1 (5 bases). CDR1 and CDR2 (germline): SQVTM, ANQGSEA. This CDR3 contains 14 residues. Trimming shortened V by 5 bases and J by 1 base, and 14 bases separated the two germline ends. This chain's CDR3 is CSVRQLETQETQYF. The CDR3, as DNA: TGCAGCGTTAGACAGTTAGAAACCCAAGAGACCCAGTACTTC.

This clone was counted once. This chain uses TRBV29-1 with TRBJ2-1; no firm D call. Germline loops: CDR1 SQVTM, CDR2 ANQGSEA. The CDR3 loop spans 11 amino acids. V was trimmed by 7 bases and J by 12 bases, leaving 16 bases between them. Here the CDR3 reads CSARKESGQFF. The CDR3 DNA follows: TGCAGCGCAAGAAAGGAATCAGGGCAGTTCTTC.

This clone was detected once. The genes are TRBV4-3 and TRBJ1-1, with D hard to call. The CDR3 consists of 15 residues. Between the trimmed V and J ends, which lost 0 bases and 3 bases, there was a span of 11 bases. Germline V lookup: CDR1 LGHNA, CDR2 YSLEER. The CDR3 reads CASSQDYKGDTEAFF. In DNA form, the CDR3 reads TGCGCCAGCAGCCAAGATTACAAGGGCGACACTGAAGCTTTCTTT.

The chain's CDR3 is CASSLRVGFNYGYTF. DNA for the CDR3: TGTGCCAGCAGCTTACGGGTCGGGTTCAACTATGGCTACACCTTC. The chain links TRBV7-6 to TRBJ1-2, with D hard to call. The CDR3 totals 15 residues. V was pared by 2 bases and J by 2 bases, with 12 bases between. From germline, CDR1 is SGHVS and CDR2 FNYEAQ.